These 9 T cell receptor beta chains originate from one sample sequenced in a study of shared clonotypes between healthy human individuals. Generated by immunoSEQ multiplex PCR, the TCRdb table keeps only in-frame clones and is missing some. Of about 2.1 million clones listed, about 92% are singletons. Terminally differentiated effector memory CD45RA+ cells were excluded from the naive CD8 cells, which were CD45RO-negative and positively selected for CCR7. The sample consisted of naive CD8+ T cells from PBMCs. The receptors come from a man aged 18 to 30 in good health. Some clones in this sample may be carry-over from other donors' samples.

The rearrangement links TRBV7-2 to TRBJ1-5; the D gene is possibly TRBD1 (5 bases). The CDR3 loop spans 14 amino acids. CDR1 SGHTA and CDR2 FQGNSA come from the germline V gene. V was cut by 0 bases and J by 7 bases, with 10 bases left in between. The CDR3: CASSLAQGNQPQHF. CDR3 in DNA: TGTGCCAGCAGCTTAGCTCAGGGTAACCAGCCCCAGCATTTT.

This sequence joins TRBV15 and TRBJ2-3, with TRBD2 identical over 8 bases. After removal of 5 bases from V and 3 bases from J, the junction contained 7 bases not matched to a gene. In germline, CDR1 is LNHNV, CDR2 YYDKDF (reference sequence). The CDR3 is made up of 15 amino acids. The CDR3 loop is CATSLTSGVTDTQYF. DNA of the CDR3: TGTGCCACCAGCCTAACTAGCGGAGTTACAGATACGCAGTATTTT. Full variable domain (missing parts from reference TRBV15 and TRBJ2-3): DAMVIQNPRYQVTQFGKPVTLSCSQTLNHNVMYWYQQKSSQAPKLLFHYYDKDFNNEADTPDNFQSRRPNTSFCFLDIRSPGLGDTAMYLCATSLTSGVTDTQYFGPGTRLTVL.

V and J are TRBV7-9 and TRBJ1-2, with D maybe TRBD1 (6 bases). V dropped 1 base and J dropped 1 base, with 13 bases sitting between them. CDR3 length equals 16 residues. CDR1 is SEHNR, CDR2 FQNEAQ, per germline (reference sequence). The CDR3 sequence is CASSLEVLDSNYGYTF. The DNA of the CDR3 is TGTGCCAGCAGCTTAGAGGTATTGGACAGTAACTATGGCTACACCTTC.

This chain joins TRBV7-9 and TRBJ1-2; 7 nucleotides line up with TRBD1. Germline V gene sequence: CDR1 SEHNR, CDR2 FQNEAQ (reference sequence). V shed 0 bases, J shed 4 bases, and the junction held 8 bases outside the gene matches. The CDR3 is 16 amino acids. The CDR3 nucleotides are TGTGCCAGCAGCTTAGCCTCTTTGACAGGGCTCTATGGCTACACCTTC. This sequence encodes CASSLASLTGLYGYTF.

The V call is TRBV2, the J call TRBJ2-1; tentative D call: TRBD2 (6 bases). CDR1 SNHLY and CDR2 FYNNEI come from the germline V gene. The CDR3 covers 15 residues. Trimming took off 3 bases at V and 4 bases at J, with 13 bases between the two ends. CDR3 loop: CASSDVTRPYNEQFF. CDR3 in DNA: TGTGCCAGCAGTGACGTGACTAGGCCGTACAATGAGCAGTTCTTC.

In DNA form, the CDR3 reads TGTGCCAGCAGCTCCCGGACTAGCGGGACGATCCCCGGGGAGCTGTTTTTT. Its protein product is CASSSRTSGTIPGELFF. The chain uses TRBV13 and TRBJ2-2, with TRBD2 matching 12 bases. Germline V CDR1 and CDR2: PRHDT, FYEKMQ (reference sequence). The V gene end was trimmed by 4 bases and the J gene end by 6 bases; junction bases not matched to a gene: 9. The CDR3 has 17 residues.

Points on this clone: Other DNA variants within this sample encode the same CDR3. The rearrangement joins TRBV4-1 to TRBJ2-7; D is unresolved. The CDR3 loop spans 12 amino acids. Trimming shortened V by 0 bases and J by 4 bases, and 4 bases separated the two germline ends. Germline CDR1 is MGHRA and CDR2 is YSYEKL. This CDR3 is CASSQEGYEQYF. CDR3 sequence (DNA): TGCGCCAGCAGCCAAGAAGGGTACGAGCAGTACTTC.

V and J are TRBV4-1 and TRBJ1-4, with 8 bases lining up with TRBD1. Germline lookup yields CDR1 MGHRA and CDR2 YSYEKL. This CDR3 is 19 amino acids long. The junction had 14 bases not matched to a gene; V was cut back by 0 bases and J by 5 bases. CDR3 bases: TGCGCCAGCAGCCAAGAGCTACAGGGGGGGGATCCGGGAAATGAAAAACTGTTTTTT. This encodes CASSQELQGGDPGNEKLFF.

The chain employs TRBV7-6 and TRBJ2-6; D gene unclear. V dropped 5 bases and J dropped 2 bases, with 10 bases sitting between them. The V gene's germline CDR1 is SGHVS and CDR2 FNYEAQ. The CDR3 consists of 15 residues. The CDR3 nucleotides read TGTGCCAGCAGCCCCCGCCAAGCTGGGGCCAACGTCCTGACTTTC. The encoded protein is CASSPRQAGANVLTF.